One sample yielded the 14 T cell receptor beta chains listed below, sequenced in a study of technical replicates of blood from several donors. Method: immunoSEQ multiplex PCR; TCRdb's copy keeps in-frame clones and lacks some. The sample includes about 80,000 clones, about 96% of them seen just once. Sequencing input: T cells isolated from PBMCs. These receptors originate from a human donor in good health.

The CDR3 sequence: CAIRTDRDDNEQFF. CDR3 coding DNA: TGTGCCATCAGGACAGACAGGGACGACAATGAGCAGTTCTTC. The V gene is TRBV10-3, the J gene TRBJ2-1, with 7 bases aligning to TRBD1. Germline lookup yields CDR1 ENHRY and CDR2 SYGVKD. The trim removed 6 bases at V and 5 bases at J, leaving 7 bases unmatched. This CDR3 contains 14 residues.

This clone was seen only once. The chain employs TRBV27 and TRBJ2-2; the match to TRBD2 covers 11 bases. Germline V CDR1 and CDR2: MNHEY, SMNVEV (reference sequence). The CDR3 is 14 residues long. V was clipped by 11 bases and J by 10 bases; unmatched bases: 12. Here the CDR3 reads CALPLAGGSEELFF. The CDR3 nucleotides are TGTGCCCTCCCCCTAGCGGGAGGCTCCGAGGAGCTGTTTTTT.

The V call is TRBV4-2, the J call TRBJ2-5, with D perhaps TRBD2 (6 bases). Per the germline V gene, CDR1 is LGHNA and CDR2 is YNFKEQ. This CDR3 is 15 amino acids long. Trimming took off 1 base at V and 5 bases at J, with 14 bases between the two ends. CDR3 protein: CASSQVWNSGETQYF. The CDR3 nucleotides are TGTGCCAGCAGCCAAGTCTGGAATAGCGGCGAGACCCAGTACTTC.

The chain combines TRBV28 with TRBJ1-2; maybe TRBD1 (6 bases). The CDR3 extends over 15 amino acids. The germline CDR1 and CDR2 sequences are MDHEN and SYDVKM. Trimming took 5 bases from V and 4 from J, leaving 17 bases between them. The CDR3 is CASSRPAQDSYGYTF. The CDR3 coding sequence is TGTGCCAGCAGTCGTCCCGCACAGGACAGCTATGGCTACACCTTC.

V is TRBV30 and J is TRBJ2-5, with 7 nucleotides matching TRBD1. This CDR3 comprises 14 residues. Germline CDR1 and CDR2: GTSNPN and SVGIG (reference sequence). The ends lost 3 bases at V and 5 bases at J; junction bases unmatched: 9. The chain's CDR3 is CAWRVRGREETQYF. The DNA of the CDR3 is TGTGCCTGGAGAGTAAGGGGGCGCGAGGAGACCCAGTACTTC.

This clone was seen only once. This chain links TRBV28 with TRBJ2-3; D is uncertain. Trimming removed 3 bases from V and 1 base from J, with 11 bases in between. The CDR3 is made up of 15 amino acids. Looked up from germline, CDR1 is MDHEN and CDR2 is SYDVKM. The DNA of the CDR3 is TGTGCCAGCAGTTTGGAGACTCTGGGCACAGATACGCAGTATTTT. Protein product: CASSLETLGTDTQYF.

J is TRBJ2-2 and V is TRBV6-5; TRBD1 is a possible D gene (6 bases). This CDR3 comprises 14 residues. From germline, CDR1 is MNHEY and CDR2 SVGAGI. V was shortened by 5 bases and J by 5 bases, with 12 bases between the two germline ends. The CDR3 bases are TGTGCCAGCAGTCGTACACAGGGTACCGGGGAGCTGTTTTTT. Translated: CASSRTQGTGELFF.

The CDR3 region is CSVEVSEEFF. The CDR3 bases are TGCAGCGTTGAAGTAAGTGAGGAATTCTTT. This rearrangement joins TRBV29-1 to TRBJ1-1; D is unclear. The CDR3 spans 10 residues. V was shortened by 1 base and J by 14 bases, with 11 bases between the two germline ends. Germline V CDR1 and CDR2: SQVTM, ANQGSEA.

This clone was observed a single time. The V and J genes are TRBV29-1 and TRBJ2-7, with 14 bases lining up with TRBD2. Trimming at V came to 4 bases and at J to 5 bases, leaving 4 bases not matched to a gene. This CDR3 is 14 amino acids long. Germline CDR1 SQVTM, CDR2 ANQGSEA. The CDR3 spells CSVVGLAGVHEQYF. Written as DNA, the CDR3 is TGCAGCGTTGTGGGACTAGCGGGAGTACACGAGCAGTACTTC.

V and J are TRBV9 and TRBJ2-1; D may be TRBD2 (5 bases). Trimming shortened V by 4 bases and J by 0 bases, and 11 bases separated the two germline ends. Per the germline V gene, CDR1 is SGDLS and CDR2 is YYNGEE. This CDR3 comprises 15 residues. CDR3 residues: CASSLSGSSYNEQFF. The CDR3, as DNA: TGTGCCAGCAGCCTAAGCGGAAGCTCCTACAATGAGCAGTTCTTC.

J is TRBJ2-7 and V is TRBV14; perhaps TRBD1 as D (6 bases). CDR3 length: 15 residues. V was clipped by 1 base and J by 2 bases, with 12 bases between them. CDR1 and CDR2 from the germline V gene are SGHDN and FVKESK. The chain's CDR3 is CASSQAPDRTYEQYF. The CDR3 DNA is TGTGCCAGCAGCCAAGCACCGGACAGAACCTACGAGCAGTACTTC.

The V call is TRBV28, the J call TRBJ1-2, with D tentatively TRBD1 (5 bases). There are 15 residues in the CDR3. Germline V CDR1 and CDR2: MDHEN, SYDVKM. The V end was cut by 6 bases, the J end by 7 bases, with 21 bases between. CDR3 sequence: CASSGGDGPYSGYTF. CDR3 sequence (DNA): TGTGCCAGCAGCGGCGGGGACGGGCCTTATAGTGGCTACACCTTC.

The V and J genes are TRBV6-1 and TRBJ1-1; no clear D gene. The V gene's germline CDR1 is MNHNS and CDR2 SASEGT. The ends were cut back, 2 bases at V and 3 bases at J, with 7 bases in the middle. This CDR3 is 13 amino acids long. The CDR3 bases are TGTGCCAGCAGTGAACAGTCATACACTGAAGCTTTCTTT. Amino acids: CASSEQSYTEAFF.

CDR3 protein: CASTKDRERSEAFF. The CDR3 DNA is TGTGCCAGTACCAAGGACAGGGAGCGTTCTGAAGCTTTCTTT. V and J are TRBV19 and TRBJ1-1; 8 nucleotides align to TRBD1. The CDR3 length is 14 residues. Trimming cost V 7 bases and J 6 bases; bases outside gene matches: 10. Germline V gene lookup returns CDR1 LNHDA and CDR2 SQIVND (reference sequence).